This TCR beta chain was sequenced for a study of T cells in Graves' hyperthyroidism and ophthalmopathy. Regarding the study as a whole: Researchers report that a 13 V-J model separated ophthalmopathy from stable hyperthyroidism. Within blood appeared most thyroid clonotypes that had expanded above 0.001.

This CDR3 is 15 amino acids long. V lost 4 bases to trimming and J lost 4 bases, with 14 bases between them. In germline, CDR1 is SGHRS, CDR2 YFSETQ. TCR beta CDR3 sequences were amplified from RNA transcripts. The HTBI primer set drove a first-round RT-PCR of the TCR CDR3. TCRdb fed the multiplex PCR reads into MiXCR, producing one record per CDR3 protein. The profile covers roughly 500,000 distinct CDR3 sequences, with about 20% appearing a single time and about 53% taken by the ten largest. Patients were excluded for uncontrolled infection, other autoimmune disease, pregnancy or lactation. This sample holds PBMCs from under 11 ml fresh peripheral blood. This clonotype has a handful of counts. No antigen is known for it.

This chain links TRBV5-1 with TRBJ2-2, with D possibly matching TRBD2 (6 bases). Material: blood. The source of this sequence is a woman in her 70s with Graves' ophthalmopathy. The CDR3 is CASSPSGPSTGELFF. The CDR3 DNA sequence: TGCGCCAGCAGCCCGAGCGGGCCGAGCACCGGGGAGCTGTTTTTT.